This TCR beta chain was captured by sequencing in a study of monozygotic twins with inflammatory bowel disease. Study-wide findings and caveats: Among T cells, the various subtypes were not distinguishable. Using the inverse Simpson index, IBD patients had lower TCRbeta diversity than healthy co-twins.

The CDR3 spans 14 residues. Turning to this clonotype: The antigen remains unidentified.

The UMIs carried a 6-nucleotide sample barcode, and they were added by template switching. Reanalyzing the 5' RACE reads, TCRdb keeps one entry per CDR3 protein, without DNA. Its listing shows 400,000 to 500,000 distinct CDR3 sequences. The TCR originated in a human donor with ulcerative colitis or Crohn's disease, or a healthy co-twin of an affected twin (not recorded which). The V gene is TRBV12-3 or TRBV12-4, the J gene TRBJ2-1; no DNA is available, so the TRBD2 call from TCRdb remains unchecked. The material sequenced was blood. The CDR3: CASSSTSGTNEQFF.